This T cell receptor (beta chain) derives from a study of cytomegalovirus exposure and HLA in healthy donors. Broader study findings: In all likelihood, a cluster of highly shared sequence variants was a sequencing artifact. There were reportedly fewer N-insertions in an Asian-associated ancestry cluster than the approximately 640-donor mean, in a later analysis. Researchers left out some V segments, among them TRBV6-2 and TRBV6-3, as indistinguishable. In a later analysis, TCR beta V- and J-gene trimming showed a link to a missense DCLRE1C variant.

Trimming stripped 6 bases from V and 0 bases from J, with 11 bases between. This CDR3 comprises 14 residues. From germline, CDR1 is MDHEN and CDR2 SYDVKM. Use of 60 Vbeta and 13 Jbeta primers characterized the PCR. TCRdb's copy holds only in-frame clones and misses some; the assay was immunoSEQ multiplex PCR. The sample gives approximately 110,000 clones, 70% to 80% of which show up once; about 5.2% is in the top ten. In the case of this clone: Its antigen is not identified.

Sequenced input: PBMCs. This receptor was identified in a female donor in good health and CMV-seropositive. The genes are TRBV28 and TRBJ1-2; a weak D match, TRBD1 (6 bases). CDR3 residues: CASRVGASNYGYTF. The CDR3, as DNA: TGTGCCAGCAGGGTGGGGGCATCTAACTATGGCTACACCTTC.